The 11 T cell receptor beta chains presented below share a single source sample, sequenced in a study of a mutant IDH1 vaccine in newly diagnosed glioma. Profiling relied on immunoSEQ multiplex PCR, and the TCRdb table lists in-frame clones only, not all of them. The sample lists about 54,000 clones; 80% to 90% were seen once. This sample's time point: baseline, week 1 (first vaccination visit). Stated treatment: pre-vaccination baseline after standard-of-care therapy. This material consisted of PBMCs, taken from a glioma patient treated with radiotherapy, temozolomide or both. Every receptor here comes from a man in his late teens or twenties with glioma.

This clone was counted between two and nine times. The chain has TRBV2 and TRBJ1-5, with D uncertain. Between the trimmed V and J ends, which lost 2 bases and 1 base, there was a span of 12 bases. CDR1 SNHLY and CDR2 FYNNEI come from the germline V gene. The CDR3 runs to 16 residues. The CDR3 spells CASSEWTSSSNQPQHF. The CDR3 nucleotides are TGTGCCAGCAGTGAATGGACGTCCTCGAGCAATCAGCCCCAGCATTTT.

The V gene is TRBV5-6, the J gene TRBJ2-2; D gene ambiguous. Looked up from germline, CDR1 is SGHDT and CDR2 is YYEEEE. CDR3 length: 14 residues. The V end was cut by 6 bases, the J end by 0 bases, with 9 bases between. This CDR3 is CASIGLANTGELFF. DNA for the CDR3: TGTGCCAGCATAGGGCTAGCGAACACCGGGGAGCTGTTTTTT.

The chain's CDR3 is CAWSVGVPNTEAFF. CDR3 DNA sequence: TGTGCCTGGAGTGTAGGGGTGCCGAACACTGAAGCTTTCTTT. This chain connects TRBV30 to TRBJ1-1; a possible D gene is TRBD1 (5 bases). The V gene lost 0 bases and the J gene lost 1 base, with 9 bases spanning the gap. This CDR3 spans 14 amino acids. Germline CDR1 reads GTSNPN; CDR2 reads SVGIG (reference sequence).

This clone has more than one count but fewer than ten. The chain is built from TRBV14 and TRBJ1-2; a weak D match, TRBD1 (5 bases). The CDR3 covers 13 residues. Looked up from germline, CDR1 is SGHDN and CDR2 is FVKESK. V was cut by 3 bases and J by 8 bases, with 13 bases left in between. The CDR3 bases are TGTGCCAGCAGCCACTCCAGGGAGAAAGGCTACACCTTC. Encoded protein: CASSHSREKGYTF.

J is TRBJ2-3 and V is TRBV5-1, with 8 nucleotides matching TRBD2. CDR1 SGHRS and CDR2 YFSETQ come from the germline V gene. The CDR3 length is 13 residues. Trimming cost V 6 bases and J 3 bases; bases outside gene matches: 3. This CDR3 reads CASKAGVTDTQYF. The CDR3 DNA reads as TGCGCCAGCAAAGCGGGAGTGACAGATACGCAGTATTTT.

The chain couples TRBV4-3 to TRBJ2-7; TRBD1 aligns across 7 bases. Germline CDR1 reads LGHNA; CDR2 reads YSLEER. This CDR3 has 15 amino acids. After removal of 3 bases from V and 4 bases from J, the junction contained 9 bases not matched to a gene. The chain's CDR3 is CASSHDRDSYYEQYF. For the CDR3, the DNA is TGCGCCAGCAGCCACGACCGGGACAGTTATTACGAGCAGTACTTC.

This clone was recorded once. The V call is TRBV6-6, the J call TRBJ1-2, with TRBD1 identical over 8 bases. Losses at the gene ends were 9 bases for V and 6 bases for J; bases not matched to a gene: 6. The germline V gene has CDR1 MNHNY and CDR2 SVGAGI (reference sequence). The CDR3 has 12 amino acids. The CDR3 bases are TGTGCCAGTAATAGACAGGGGCATGGCTACACCTTC. This encodes CASNRQGHGYTF.

The chain has TRBV30 and TRBJ2-7; D gene unclear. The CDR3 is 14 amino acids. V was cut by 2 bases and J by 2 bases, with 13 bases left in between. Germline-derived CDR1 and CDR2 are GTSNPN and SVGIG (reference sequence). CDR3 sequence: CAWSSLGNPYEQYF. The CDR3 region has the DNA TGTGCCTGGAGTTCCCTTGGGAACCCCTACGAGCAGTACTTC.

The chain links TRBV29-1 to TRBJ2-3; D is tentatively TRBD1 or TRBD2 (6 bases each). The germline V gene has CDR1 SQVTM and CDR2 ANQGSEA. Between the trimmed V and J ends, which lost 5 bases and 3 bases, there was a span of 18 bases. This CDR3 has 15 amino acids. This CDR3 reads CSVQIWGARTDTQYF. CDR3 bases: TGCAGCGTTCAAATATGGGGGGCGCGAACAGATACGCAGTATTTT.

V gene TRBV27 combines with J gene TRBJ1-2; TRBD1 might be the D (6 bases). The germline V gene has CDR1 MNHEY and CDR2 SMNVEV (reference sequence). V lost 3 bases and J 4 bases, leaving 9 bases between the germline ends. This CDR3 comprises 13 residues. The CDR3 here is CASSFGQSYGYTF. The CDR3 region has the DNA TGTGCCAGCAGTTTTGGACAGAGCTATGGCTACACCTTC.

The chain carries TRBV7-8 and TRBJ1-5, with no clear D. Per germline, CDR1 SGHVS and CDR2 FQNEAQ. Between the trimmed V and J ends, which lost 2 bases and 2 bases, there was a span of 7 bases. The CDR3 spans 14 residues. The CDR3 DNA follows: TGTGCCAGCAGCTTACGGGAAGGCAATCAGCCCCAGCATTTT. Translating gives CASSLREGNQPQHF. Combining the CDR3 with reference TRBV7-8 and TRBJ1-5 gives the whole variable domain GAGVSQSPRYKVAKRGQDVALRCDPISGHVSLFWYQQALGQGPEFLTYFQNEAQLDKSGLPSDRFFAERPEGSVSTLKIQRTQQEDSAVYLCASSLREGNQPQHFGDGTRLSIL.